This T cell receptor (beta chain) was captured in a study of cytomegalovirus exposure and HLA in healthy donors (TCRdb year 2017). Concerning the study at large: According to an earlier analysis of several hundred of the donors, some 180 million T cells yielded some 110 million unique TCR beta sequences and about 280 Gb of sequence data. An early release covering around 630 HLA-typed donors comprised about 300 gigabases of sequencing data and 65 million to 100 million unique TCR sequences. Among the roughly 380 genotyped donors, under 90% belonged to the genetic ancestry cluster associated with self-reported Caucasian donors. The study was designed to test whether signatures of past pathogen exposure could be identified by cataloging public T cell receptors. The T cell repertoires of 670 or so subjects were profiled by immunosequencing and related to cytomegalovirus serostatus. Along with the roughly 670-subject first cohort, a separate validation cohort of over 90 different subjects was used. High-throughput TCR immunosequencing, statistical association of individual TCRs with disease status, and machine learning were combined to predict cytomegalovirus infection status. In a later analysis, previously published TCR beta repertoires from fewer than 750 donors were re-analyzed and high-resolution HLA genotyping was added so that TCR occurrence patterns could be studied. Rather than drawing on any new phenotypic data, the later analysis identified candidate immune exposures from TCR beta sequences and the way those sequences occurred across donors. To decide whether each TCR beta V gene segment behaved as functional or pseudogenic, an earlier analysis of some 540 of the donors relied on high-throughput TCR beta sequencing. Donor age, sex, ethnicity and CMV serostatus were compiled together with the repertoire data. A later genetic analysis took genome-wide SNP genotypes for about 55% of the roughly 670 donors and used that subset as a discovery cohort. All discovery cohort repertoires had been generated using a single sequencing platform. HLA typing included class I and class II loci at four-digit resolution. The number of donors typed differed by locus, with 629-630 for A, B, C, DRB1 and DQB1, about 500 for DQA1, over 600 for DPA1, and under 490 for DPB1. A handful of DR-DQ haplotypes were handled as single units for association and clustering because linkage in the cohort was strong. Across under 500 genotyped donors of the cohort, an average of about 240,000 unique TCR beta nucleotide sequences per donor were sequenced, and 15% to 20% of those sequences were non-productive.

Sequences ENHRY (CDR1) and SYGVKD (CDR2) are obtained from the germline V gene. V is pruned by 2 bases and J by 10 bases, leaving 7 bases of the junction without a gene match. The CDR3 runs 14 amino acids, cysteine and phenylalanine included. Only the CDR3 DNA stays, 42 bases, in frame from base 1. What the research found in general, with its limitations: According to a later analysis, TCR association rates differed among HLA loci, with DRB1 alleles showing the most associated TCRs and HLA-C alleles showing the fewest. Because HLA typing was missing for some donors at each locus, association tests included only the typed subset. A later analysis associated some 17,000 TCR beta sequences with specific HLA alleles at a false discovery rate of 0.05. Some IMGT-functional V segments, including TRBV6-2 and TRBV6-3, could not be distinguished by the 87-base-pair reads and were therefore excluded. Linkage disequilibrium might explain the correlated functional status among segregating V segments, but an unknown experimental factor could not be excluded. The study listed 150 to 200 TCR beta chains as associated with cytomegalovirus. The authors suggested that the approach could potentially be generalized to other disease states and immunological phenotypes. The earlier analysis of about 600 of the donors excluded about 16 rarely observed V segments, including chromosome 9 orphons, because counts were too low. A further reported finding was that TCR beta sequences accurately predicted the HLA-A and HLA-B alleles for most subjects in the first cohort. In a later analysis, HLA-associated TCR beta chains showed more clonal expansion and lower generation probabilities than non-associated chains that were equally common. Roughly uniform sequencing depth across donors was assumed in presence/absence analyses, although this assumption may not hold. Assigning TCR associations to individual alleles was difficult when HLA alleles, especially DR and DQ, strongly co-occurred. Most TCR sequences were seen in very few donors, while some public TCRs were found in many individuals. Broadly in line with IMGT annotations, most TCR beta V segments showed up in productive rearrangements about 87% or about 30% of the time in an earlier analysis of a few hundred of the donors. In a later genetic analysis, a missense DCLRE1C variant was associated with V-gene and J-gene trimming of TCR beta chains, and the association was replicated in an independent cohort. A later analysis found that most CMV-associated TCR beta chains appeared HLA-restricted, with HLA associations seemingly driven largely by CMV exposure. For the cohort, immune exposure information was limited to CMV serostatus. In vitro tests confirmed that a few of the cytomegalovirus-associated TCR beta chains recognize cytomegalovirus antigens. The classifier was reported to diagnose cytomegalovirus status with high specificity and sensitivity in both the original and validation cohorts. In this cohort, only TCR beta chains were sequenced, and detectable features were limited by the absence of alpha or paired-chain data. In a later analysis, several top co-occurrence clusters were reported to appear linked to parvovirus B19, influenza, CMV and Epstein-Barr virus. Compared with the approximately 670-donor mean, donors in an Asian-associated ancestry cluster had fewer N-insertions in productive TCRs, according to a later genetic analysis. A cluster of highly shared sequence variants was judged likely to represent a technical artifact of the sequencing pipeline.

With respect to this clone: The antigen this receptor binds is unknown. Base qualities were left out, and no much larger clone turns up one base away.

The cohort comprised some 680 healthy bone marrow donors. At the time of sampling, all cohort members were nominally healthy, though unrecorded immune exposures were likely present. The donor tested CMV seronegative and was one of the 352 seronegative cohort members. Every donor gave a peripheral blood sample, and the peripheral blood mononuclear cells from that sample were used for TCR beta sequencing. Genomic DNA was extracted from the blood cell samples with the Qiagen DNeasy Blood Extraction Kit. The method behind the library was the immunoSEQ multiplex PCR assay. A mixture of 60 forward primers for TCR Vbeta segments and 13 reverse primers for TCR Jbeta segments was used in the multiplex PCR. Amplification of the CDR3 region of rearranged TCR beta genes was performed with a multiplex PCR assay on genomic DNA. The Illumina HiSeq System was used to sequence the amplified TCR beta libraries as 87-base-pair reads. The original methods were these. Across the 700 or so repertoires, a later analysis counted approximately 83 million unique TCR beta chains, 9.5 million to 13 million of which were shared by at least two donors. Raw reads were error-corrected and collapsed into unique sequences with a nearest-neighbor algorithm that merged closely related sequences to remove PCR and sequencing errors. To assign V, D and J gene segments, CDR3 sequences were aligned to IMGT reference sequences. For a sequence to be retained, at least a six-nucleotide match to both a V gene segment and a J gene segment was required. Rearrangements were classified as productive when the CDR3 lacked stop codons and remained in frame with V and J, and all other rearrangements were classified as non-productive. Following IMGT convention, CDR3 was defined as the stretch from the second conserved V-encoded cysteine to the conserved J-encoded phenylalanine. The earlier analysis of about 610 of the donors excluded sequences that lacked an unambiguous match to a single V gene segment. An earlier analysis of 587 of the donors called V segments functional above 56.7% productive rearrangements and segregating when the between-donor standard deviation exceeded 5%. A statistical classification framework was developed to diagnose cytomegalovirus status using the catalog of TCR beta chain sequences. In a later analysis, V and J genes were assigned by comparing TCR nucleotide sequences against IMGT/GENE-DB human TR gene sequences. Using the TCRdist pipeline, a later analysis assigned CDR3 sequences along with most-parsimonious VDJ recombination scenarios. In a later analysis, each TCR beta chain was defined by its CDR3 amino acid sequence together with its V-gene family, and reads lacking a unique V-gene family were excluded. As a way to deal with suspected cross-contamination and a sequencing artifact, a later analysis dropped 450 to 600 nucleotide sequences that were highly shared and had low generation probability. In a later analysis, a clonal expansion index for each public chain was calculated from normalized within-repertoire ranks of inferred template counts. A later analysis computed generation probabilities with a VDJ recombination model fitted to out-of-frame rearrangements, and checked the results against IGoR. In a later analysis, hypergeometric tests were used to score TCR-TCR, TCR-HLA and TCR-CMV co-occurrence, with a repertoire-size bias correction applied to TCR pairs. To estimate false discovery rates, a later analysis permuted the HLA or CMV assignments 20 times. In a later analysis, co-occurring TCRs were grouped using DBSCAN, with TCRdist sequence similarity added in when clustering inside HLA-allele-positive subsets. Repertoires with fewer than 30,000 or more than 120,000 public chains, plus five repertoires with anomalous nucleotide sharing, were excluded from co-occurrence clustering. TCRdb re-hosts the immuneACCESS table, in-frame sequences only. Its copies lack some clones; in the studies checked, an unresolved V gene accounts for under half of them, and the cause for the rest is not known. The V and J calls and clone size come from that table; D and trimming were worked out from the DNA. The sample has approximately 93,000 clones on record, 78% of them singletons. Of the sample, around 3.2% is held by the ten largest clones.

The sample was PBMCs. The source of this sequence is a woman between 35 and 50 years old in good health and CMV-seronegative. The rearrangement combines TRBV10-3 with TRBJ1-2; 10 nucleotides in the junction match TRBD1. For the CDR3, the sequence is CAISEGTGAGDYTF. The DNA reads TGTGCCATCAGTGAGGGGACAGGGGCCGGGGACTACACCTTC.